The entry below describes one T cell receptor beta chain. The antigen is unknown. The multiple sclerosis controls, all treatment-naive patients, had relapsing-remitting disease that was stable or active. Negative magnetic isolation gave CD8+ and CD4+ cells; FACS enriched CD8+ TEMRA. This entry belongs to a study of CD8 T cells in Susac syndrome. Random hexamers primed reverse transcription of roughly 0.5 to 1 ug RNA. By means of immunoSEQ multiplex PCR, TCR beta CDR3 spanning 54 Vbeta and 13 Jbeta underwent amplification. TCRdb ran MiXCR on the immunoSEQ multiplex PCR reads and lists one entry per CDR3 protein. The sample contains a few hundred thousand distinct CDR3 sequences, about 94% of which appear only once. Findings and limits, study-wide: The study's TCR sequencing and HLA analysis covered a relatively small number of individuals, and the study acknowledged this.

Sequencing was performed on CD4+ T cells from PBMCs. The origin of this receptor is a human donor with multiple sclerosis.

CDR3 sequence (DNA): TGCGCCAGCAAGGAGGGGGTTTCCTCTGGGGCCAACGTCCTGACTTTC. As protein: CASKEGVSSGANVLTF. The chain joins TRBV5-1 to TRBJ2-6, with D perhaps TRBD1 or TRBD2 (6 bases each). With 6 bases removed from V and 0 bases from J, the gap between germline ends came to 13 bases. There are 16 residues in the CDR3. The germline V gene has CDR1 SGHRS and CDR2 YFSETQ.